This T cell receptor beta chain is from a study of human versus mouse CDR3 diversity and MHC coevolution. The study's findings and limits: By iCHAO1, human TCR beta clonotypes numbered roughly 1.7 million, the most. Among all groups, most of the three human donors showed least clonal inequality. In humans, T-cell selection involved 6 or 7 MHC II alleles.

This clone was seen once. Its antigen is currently unknown. J lost 4 bases, V lost 5 bases, and 8 bases had no gene match. The CDR3 contains 15 residues. Looked up from germline, CDR1 is SGHTA and CDR2 is FQGTGA. The data were produced by immunoSEQ multiplex PCR, yet TCRdb's version contains in-frame clones alone and is incomplete. The data contain some 60,000 clones, around 94% of them singletons. The sequencing sample was made of naive CD4+ T cells from blood. Subset of the sample: CD45RO-negative CD62L-positive naive CD4 T cells. The sequence derives from a person aged 55-75 years in good health. The rearrangement links TRBV7-3 to TRBJ1-5; TRBD1 matches 7 bases. This CDR3 reads CASSHPRDRNQPQHF. The CDR3 DNA follows: TGTGCCAGCAGCCACCCCCGGGACAGAAATCAGCCCCAGCATTTT.